These 27 T cell receptor beta chains were all obtained from the same sample, sequenced in a study of shared clonotypes between healthy human individuals. Measured with immunoSEQ multiplex PCR; TCRdb has only the in-frame clones, and not every one. The sample records around 2,000,000 clones, about 95% being singletons. Sequencing used naive CD4+ T cells sorted from blood. This sample's subset: CD45RA+ positively selected. The receptors derive from a young man in good health.

The chain couples TRBV4-1 to TRBJ1-5, with a weak D call TRBD1 (6 bases). Between the trimmed V and J ends, which lost 7 bases and 7 bases, there was a span of 20 bases. The CDR3 has 15 residues. Looked up from germline, CDR1 is MGHRA and CDR2 is YSYEKL. CDR3 coding DNA: TGCGCCAGCACCGAGGAGGGAGGGACAAGACAGCCCCAGCATTTT. This codes for CASTEEGGTRQPQHF.

This chain joins TRBV10-3 and TRBJ1-6; 9 nucleotides match TRBD1. The CDR3 extends over 15 amino acids. The V segment lost 3 bases and the J segment 6 bases; nucleotides outside the gene matches: 3. Looked up from germline, CDR1 is ENHRY and CDR2 is SYGVKD. The CDR3 is CAISEGTGLNSPLHF. CDR3 nucleotides: TGTGCCATCAGTGAAGGGACAGGGCTTAATTCACCCCTCCACTTT.

The J gene is TRBJ2-5, the V gene TRBV15; 11 nucleotides agree with TRBD2. This CDR3 comprises 16 residues. The ends lost 0 bases at V and 7 bases at J; junction bases unmatched: 7. The germline gives CDR1 LNHNV, CDR2 YYDKDF (reference sequence). This CDR3 is CATSRETSGTRGTQYF. The CDR3 region has the DNA TGTGCCACCAGCAGAGAGACTAGCGGGACCCGGGGGACCCAGTACTTC.

This chain uses TRBV11-2 with TRBJ2-1; TRBD1 matches at 9 bases. The germline V gene encodes CDR1 SGHAT and CDR2 FQNNGV. CDR3 size: 13 residues. The trim removed 5 bases at V and 15 bases at J, leaving 11 bases unmatched. The CDR3 here is CASSPRDRVSGFF. DNA of the CDR3: TGTGCCAGCAGCCCAAGGGACAGGGTATCGGGGTTCTTC.

On this clone itself: This sample also contains other DNA sequences that code for the same CDR3. The chain is built from TRBV5-6 and TRBJ2-3; 11 nucleotides match TRBD2. Trimming removed 7 bases from V and 0 bases from J; junction bases left unmatched: 1. The CDR3 runs 14 residues. CDR1 and CDR2 (germline): SGHDT, YYEEEE. The CDR3 nucleotides are TGTGCCAGCCGGACTAGCGGGAGCACAGATACGCAGTATTTT. It codes for CASRTSGSTDTQYF.

V is TRBV9 and J is TRBJ1-3; 9 nucleotides align to TRBD1. V shed 4 bases, J shed 2 bases, and the junction held 13 bases outside the gene matches. CDR1 is SGDLS and CDR2 is YYNGEE in the germline V gene. The CDR3 sequence is 18 residues long. The CDR3 DNA reads TGTGCCAGCAGCCTCCACTCGCCGGGACAGGGAACTGGAAACACCATATATTTT. Residues: CASSLHSPGQGTGNTIYF.

The V and J genes are TRBV4-3 and TRBJ1-3, with D perhaps TRBD1 (5 bases). The V and J ends lost 1 base and 4 bases respectively, with 8 bases between them. Germline V gene data show CDR1 as LGHNA and CDR2 as YSLEER. CDR3 length: 14 amino acids. The CDR3 loop reads CASSQVGVGNTIYF. The CDR3 bases are TGCGCCAGCAGCCAAGTAGGGGTCGGAAACACCATATATTTT.

V gene TRBV18 combines with J gene TRBJ1-5; D is uncertain. This CDR3 comprises 14 residues. Trimming removed 6 bases at V and 5 bases at J, with 14 bases between. Germline V lookup: CDR1 KGHSH, CDR2 LQKENI. The CDR3 protein is CASSPQSEYQPQHF. CDR3 in DNA: TGTGCCAGCTCCCCCCAGTCGGAGTATCAGCCCCAGCATTTT. The entire variable domain, with the rest obtained from reference TRBV18 and TRBJ1-5, is as follows: NAGVMQNPRHLVRRRGQEARLRCSPMKGHSHVYWYRQLPEEGLKFMVYLQKENIIDESGMPKERFSAEFPKEGPSILRIQQVVRGDSAAYFCASSPQSEYQPQHFGDGTRLSIL.

This clone was seen a single time. The gene calls are TRBV9 and TRBJ2-7; no firm D call. Germline CDR1 is SGDLS and CDR2 is YYNGEE. CDR3 length equals 15 residues. V lost 4 bases to trimming and J lost 0 bases, with 14 bases between them. Written as DNA, the CDR3 is TGTGCCAGCAGCCGTCAGGCGGAGAGCTCCTACGAGCAGTACTTC. This codes for CASSRQAESSYEQYF.

On this clone: Compared with germline, one end of the junction differs, possibly owing to a read error. J is TRBJ1-1 and V is TRBV18; 7 bases fit TRBD1. The germline CDR1 and CDR2 sequences are KGHSH and LQKENI. The CDR3 is 16 residues long. CDR3 amino acids: CASSPVWQGVKTEAFF. DNA for the CDR3: TGTGCCAGCTCACCAGTGTGGCAGGGGGTGAAAACTGAAGCTTTCTTT. The full variable domain, in which reference TRBV18 and TRBJ1-1 provide the parts outside the CDR3, is NAGVMQNPRHLVRRRGQEARLRCSPMKGHSHVYWYRQLPEEGLKFMVYLQKENIIDESGMPKERFSAEFPKEGPSILRIQQVVRGDSAAYFCASSPVWQGVKTEAFFGQGTRLTVV.

This clone was detected only once. The chain combines TRBV5-1 with TRBJ1-1, with 7 positions matching TRBD1. V lost 5 bases to trimming and J lost 0 bases; unmatched junction nucleotides: 7. Germline loops: CDR1 SGHRS, CDR2 YFSETQ. The CDR3 covers 15 residues. In DNA, the CDR3 is TGCGCCAGCAGTGGGGGACAGACGATGAACACTGAAGCTTTCTTT. Translating gives CASSGGQTMNTEAFF. Using reference TRBV5-1 and TRBJ1-1 for the parts outside the CDR3, the full variable domain is KAGVTQTPRYLIKTRGQQVTLSCSPISGHRSVSWYQQTPGQGLQFLFEYFSETQRNKGNFPGRFSGRQFSNSRSEMNVSTLELGDSALYLCASSGGQTMNTEAFFGQGTRLTVV.

The chain couples TRBV18 to TRBJ1-2; D gene uncertain. The CDR3 consists of 14 residues. Per the germline V gene, CDR1 is KGHSH and CDR2 is LQKENI. The germline V and J ends were trimmed by 3 bases and 4 bases, with 12 bases remaining between them. DNA for the CDR3: TGTGCCAGCTCACCGGAGGGTTACATCTATGGCTACACCTTC. Its protein is CASSPEGYIYGYTF.

The CDR3 reads CASSPVSHYEQYF. CDR3 sequence (DNA): TGTGCCAGCTCACCAGTCTCACACTACGAGCAGTACTTC. The V call is TRBV18, the J call TRBJ2-7; no firm D call. Looked up from germline, CDR1 is KGHSH and CDR2 is LQKENI. With 2 bases removed from V and 3 bases from J, the gap between germline ends came to 8 bases. The CDR3 runs 13 residues.

The chain recombines TRBV9 with TRBJ1-2; 8 nucleotides agree with TRBD1. Germline values: CDR1 SGDLS, CDR2 YYNGEE. J was trimmed by 4 bases and V by 4 bases; bases with no gene match: 9. There are 15 residues in the CDR3. Here the CDR3 DNA reads TGTGCCAGCAGCTCTGGACAGGGCATCATCTATGGCTACACCTTC. Its protein is CASSSGQGIIYGYTF.

The chain couples TRBV30 to TRBJ1-4; TRBD1 matches 9 bases. Per germline, CDR1 GTSNPN and CDR2 SVGIG (reference sequence). The CDR3 loop spans 13 amino acids. With V trimmed by 3 bases and J by 6 bases, 2 bases remained unmatched. The CDR3 nucleotides read TGTGCCTGGAGAACAGGGGGCGATGAAAAACTGTTTTTT. Its translation is CAWRTGGDEKLFF.

The rearrangement joins TRBV14 to TRBJ2-3, with D perhaps matching TRBD2 (6 bases). The CDR3 loop spans 16 amino acids. Germline lookup yields CDR1 SGHDN and CDR2 FVKESK. V lost 4 bases and J lost 4, with 18 bases in between. The CDR3, as DNA: TGTGCCAGCAGCCCTGGGCCCGGGACGGGGGCAGATACGCAGTATTTT. It encodes CASSPGPGTGADTQYF.

The chain recombines TRBV2 with TRBJ2-7; D gene unclear. Germline V CDR1 and CDR2: SNHLY, FYNNEI. CDR3 length: 14 residues. V dropped 4 bases and J dropped 2 bases, with 12 bases sitting between them. CDR3 sequence reads: CASSAPAATYEQYF. The CDR3 region has the DNA TGTGCCAGCAGTGCCCCGGCAGCAACCTACGAGCAGTACTTC.

V usage is TRBV10-3 and J usage is TRBJ2-2, with 8 bases that match TRBD2. The CDR3 is 13 amino acids. Germline V gives CDR1 ENHRY, CDR2 SYGVKD. J lost 6 bases, V lost 8 bases, and 5 bases had no gene match. Here the CDR3 DNA reads TGTGCCATCGGCGACGGGGGGGCCGGGGAGCTGTTTTTT. Encoded protein: CAIGDGGAGELFF.

CDR3 protein: CASSQTGHQETQYF. Written as DNA, the CDR3 is TGCGCCAGCAGCCAAACAGGGCACCAAGAGACCCAGTACTTC. The chain combines TRBV4-1 with TRBJ2-5; D is perhaps TRBD1 (6 bases). The CDR3 is 14 amino acids. CDR1 and CDR2 from the germline V gene are MGHRA and YSYEKL. Trimming took 2 bases from V and 0 from J, leaving 7 bases between them.

The chain recombines TRBV29-1 with TRBJ2-5; 8 bases are shared with TRBD1. Looked up from germline, CDR1 is SQVTM and CDR2 is ANQGSEA. The CDR3 has 13 residues. Unmatched junction bases numbered 9, after V lost 7 bases and J lost 5 bases. CDR3 DNA: TGCAGCGCTGGACAGGGAGTTCCGGAGACCCAGTACTTC. This encodes CSAGQGVPETQYF. Full variable domain (outside the CDR3, taken from reference TRBV29-1 and TRBJ2-5): SAVISQKPSRDICQRGTSLTIQCQVDSQVTMMFWYRQQPGQSLTLIATANQGSEATYESGFVIDKFPISRPNLTFSTLTVSNMSPEDSSIYLCSAGQGVPETQYFGPGTRLLVL.

The chain combines TRBV6-1 with TRBJ1-2; D is unclear. CDR3 length: 15 amino acids. CDR1 MNHNS and CDR2 SASEGT come from the germline V gene. V was cut by 2 bases and J by 1 base, with 11 bases left in between. This CDR3 is CASSESRELNYGYTF. CDR3 DNA sequence: TGTGCCAGCAGTGAATCCCGTGAGCTTAACTATGGCTACACCTTC.

V and J are TRBV2 and TRBJ2-7; 12 nucleotides line up with TRBD2. Germline CDR1 and CDR2: SNHLY and FYNNEI. The length of the CDR3 is 13 residues. The J segment lost 5 bases and the V segment lost 4 bases, leaving 0 bases of the junction unmatched. The CDR3 DNA reads TGTGCCAGCAGTGGACTAGCGGGGGACGAGCAGTACTTC. Its protein is CASSGLAGDEQYF.

The V gene is TRBV2, the J gene TRBJ1-1, with D possibly matching TRBD1 (6 bases). This CDR3 spans 14 amino acids. CDR1 and CDR2 (germline): SNHLY, FYNNEI. V shed 5 bases and J shed 3 bases, with 13 bases lying between them. The CDR3 sequence is CASSIQGVDTEAFF. The CDR3 DNA is TGTGCCAGCAGTATACAGGGAGTAGACACTGAAGCTTTCTTT.

This clone has at least ten counts. V gene TRBV7-8 combines with J gene TRBJ2-5; 9 bases match TRBD1. CDR3 length: 13 residues. V shed 7 bases and J 4 bases; nucleotides not matched to a gene: 4. Germline V gene lookup returns CDR1 SGHVS and CDR2 FQNEAQ. In DNA form, the CDR3 reads TGTGCCAGCAACACAGGGGGCGGAGAGACCCAGTACTTC. Its translation: CASNTGGGETQYF.

The V gene is TRBV7-9, the J gene TRBJ2-2; the D call may be TRBD1 or TRBD2 (6 bases each). Germline CDR1 SEHNR, CDR2 FQNEAQ (reference sequence). V lost 5 bases to trimming and J lost 6 bases, with 16 bases between them. The CDR3 is 15 residues long. The CDR3 reads CASSLGGQWAGELFF. The CDR3 DNA reads TGTGCCAGCAGCCTGGGGGGCCAATGGGCCGGGGAGCTGTTTTTT.

The rearrangement joins TRBV11-2 to TRBJ2-2; D perhaps matches TRBD2 (5 bases). The germline V gene has CDR1 SGHAT and CDR2 FQNNGV. Trimming shortened V by 0 bases and J by 5 bases, and 10 bases separated the two germline ends. The CDR3 runs 15 residues. The CDR3 bases are TGTGCCAGCAGCTTAGACTGGGGAGAAACCGGGGAGCTGTTTTTT. This codes for CASSLDWGETGELFF.

This clone is a singleton in its sample. This sequence joins TRBV10-3 and TRBJ2-7; TRBD2 matches 8 bases. The ends lost 11 bases at V and 5 bases at J; junction bases unmatched: 14. Germline CDR1 ENHRY, CDR2 SYGVKD. The CDR3 covers 14 residues. This CDR3 reads CAAGDGAGVDEQYF. As DNA, the CDR3 is TGTGCCGCTGGGGACGGAGCGGGAGTGGACGAGCAGTACTTC.